This T cell receptor beta chain was recovered during a study of response to subunit inactivated influenza vaccine. Study-wide results and caveats: A suggestion made by the authors is that each seasonal influenza vaccination recruits few new T cells.

A remark on this clonotype: Its specificity is not known.

TCRdb analysed the RT-PCR reads with MiXCR anew, one entry per CDR3 protein. In the table there are 800,000 to 1,000,000 distinct CDR3 sequences, around 20% of which are singletons. The V and J ends lost 2 bases and 4 bases respectively, with 15 bases between them. This CDR3 has 16 residues. Germline CDR1 reads MDHEN; CDR2 reads SYDVKM. The chain recombines TRBV28 with TRBJ2-1; D ambiguous. The sample here was PBMCs from blood, taken 4 to 6 days after vaccination. This clonotype originated in a man in his fifties who received an inactivated influenza vaccine. The CDR3 DNA reads TGTGCCAGCAGTTTAGGGCGGAGCAATTTATACAATGAGCAGTTCTTC. This sequence encodes CASSLGRSNLYNEQFF.